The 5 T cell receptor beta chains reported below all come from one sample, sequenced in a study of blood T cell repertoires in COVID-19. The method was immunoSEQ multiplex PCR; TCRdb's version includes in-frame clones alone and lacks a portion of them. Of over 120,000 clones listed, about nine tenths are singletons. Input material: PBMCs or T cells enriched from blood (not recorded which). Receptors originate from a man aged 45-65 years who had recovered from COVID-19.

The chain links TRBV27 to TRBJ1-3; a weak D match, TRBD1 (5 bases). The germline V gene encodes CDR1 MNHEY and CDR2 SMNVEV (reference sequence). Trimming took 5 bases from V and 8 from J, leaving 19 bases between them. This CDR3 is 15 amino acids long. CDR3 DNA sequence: TGTGCCAGCAGTCCGGGACCCCGGGGGGTACACACCATATATTTT. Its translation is CASSPGPRGVHTIYF.

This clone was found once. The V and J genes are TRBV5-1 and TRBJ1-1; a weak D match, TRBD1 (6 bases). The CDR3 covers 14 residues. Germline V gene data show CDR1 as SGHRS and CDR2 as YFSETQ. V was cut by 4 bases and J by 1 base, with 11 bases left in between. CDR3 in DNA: TGCGCCAGCAGCGTGGACAGAGCGAACACTGAAGCTTTCTTT. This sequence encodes CASSVDRANTEAFF.

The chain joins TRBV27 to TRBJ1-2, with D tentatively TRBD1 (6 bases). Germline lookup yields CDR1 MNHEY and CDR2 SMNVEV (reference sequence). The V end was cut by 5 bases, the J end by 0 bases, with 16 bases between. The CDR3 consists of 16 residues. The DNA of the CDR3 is TGTGCCAGCAGTCGCCTAACAGGGAACTCTAACTATGGCTACACCTTC. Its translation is CASSRLTGNSNYGYTF.

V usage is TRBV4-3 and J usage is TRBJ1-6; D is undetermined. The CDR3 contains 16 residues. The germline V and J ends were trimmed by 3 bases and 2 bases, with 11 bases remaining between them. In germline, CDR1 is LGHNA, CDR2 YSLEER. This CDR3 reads CASSQELNTYNSPLHF. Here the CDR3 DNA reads TGCGCCAGCAGCCAGGAGCTGAATACCTATAATTCACCCCTCCACTTT.

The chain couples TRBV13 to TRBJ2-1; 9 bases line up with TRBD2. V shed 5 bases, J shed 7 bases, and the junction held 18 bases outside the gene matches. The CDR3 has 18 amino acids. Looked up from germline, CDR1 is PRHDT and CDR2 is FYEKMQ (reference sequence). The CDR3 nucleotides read TGTGCCAGCAGCGTAGACTCTCTAGCGGGGCGTTCTATGAATGAGCAGTTCTTC. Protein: CASSVDSLAGRSMNEQFF.